This T cell receptor beta chain was captured in a study of follicular helper T cells after annual influenza vaccination. V lost 5 bases, J lost 5 bases, and 4 bases lay in between. Germline V gene lookup returns CDR1 DFQATT and CDR2 SNEGSKA (reference sequence). The CDR3 length is 11 residues. A single count supports this clone. Its antigen remains unidentified. Time point meaning: 2015-2016 season, pre-vaccination. Notes on the study in general: Recurrent ICOS+CD38+ cTfh clonotypes included tetramer and AIM influenza-specific ones.

Using immunoSEQ multiplex PCR, the repertoire was profiled, and TCRdb retains in-frame clones only, with some absent. The sample records approximately 700 clones, more than 75% being singletons. The source material was CXCR5+ CD38+ circulating T follicular helper cells from blood, sampled on the day of influenza vaccination. The subset: circulating Tfh, non-naive CD4+CXCR5+PD-1+ (ICOS+CD38+ or ICOS-CD38-). The clonotype was recovered from an adult who received the influenza vaccine. The rearrangement links TRBV20-1 to TRBJ1-6; D is unclear. The CDR3 sequence is CSARNNSPLHF. The CDR3 DNA reads as TGCAGTGCTCGGAATAATTCACCCCTCCACTTT.